This passage covers 2 T cell receptor beta chains from one sample sequenced in a study of T cells in Graves' hyperthyroidism and ophthalmopathy. Using RNA transcripts as the source, TCR beta CDR3 regions were amplified. A first-round RT-PCR of the TCR CDR3 used the HTBI primer set. One entry per CDR3 protein, called by TCRdb with MiXCR from the multiplex PCR reads. Of around 450,000 distinct CDR3 sequences listed, 15% to 18% are singletons. The sequenced material came from blood. The receptors originated from a woman aged 18 to 35 with Graves' hyperthyroidism.

This clonotype was seen ten or more times. J is TRBJ1-5 and V is TRBV6-1; a possible D gene is TRBD1 (5 bases). The V gene lost 6 bases and the J gene lost 2 bases, with 14 bases spanning the gap. The CDR3 is 15 residues long. Germline CDR1 reads MNHNS; CDR2 reads SASEGT. CDR3 loop: CASRKGVGGNQPQHF. CDR3 nucleotide sequence: TGTGCCAGCAGAAAAGGGGTTGGTGGCAATCAGCCCCAGCATTTT.

This clonotype has ten or more counts. The chain employs TRBV11-2 and TRBJ2-5; D may be TRBD2 (5 bases). Germline-derived CDR1 and CDR2 are SGHAT and FQNNGV. Deletions cut 0 bases from V and 4 bases from J, with 6 bases between. The CDR3 is made up of 13 amino acids. The CDR3 DNA is TGTGCCAGCAGCTTAGACCGGGGAGAGACCCAGTACTTC. Its protein product is CASSLDRGETQYF.